This T cell receptor (beta chain) is from a study of blood T cell repertoires in COVID-19. The CDR3 contains 13 residues. The germline V gene encodes CDR1 MNHEY and CDR2 SVGAGI. V shed 5 bases and J shed 11 bases, with 16 bases lying between them. The protocol was immunoSEQ multiplex PCR, while the TCRdb copy is restricted to in-frame clones and leaves out a portion. The profile shows around 220,000 clones, roughly 90% of them singletons. This chain joins TRBV6-5 and TRBJ2-4; a weak D match, TRBD2 (5 bases). The source is a woman in her 30s with acute COVID-19. The sample consisted of PBMCs or T cells enriched from blood (not recorded which). The CDR3 coding sequence is TGTGCCAGCAGTCTCGGAGGACCGCCTTTTCAGTACTTC. Its translation: CASSLGGPPFQYF.